This T cell receptor beta chain was documented in a study of Ad26.COV2.S vaccination and SARS-CoV-2 variants. General study results and limits: Substantial breadth was reported for post-vaccination spike-specific CD8+ and CD4+ T cells. Estimates derived from TCR breadth and depth analyses may have underestimated total T cell responses.

Treatment described: 15 to 20 received Ad26.COV2.S at low or high dose, single or two shots; 5 received placebo; per-sample allocation not given. Samples analyzed were those drawn on day 63 after the first vaccine or placebo injection. On this clone: Its antigen is as yet unknown.

TCRdb's copy holds only in-frame clones and misses some; the assay was immunoSEQ multiplex PCR. The sample consists of about 350,000 clones, 80% to 90% of them appearing once. V lost 3 bases, J lost 4 bases, and 5 bases stayed unmatched. The CDR3 sequence is 16 residues long. Germline assignment: CDR1 MGHRA and CDR2 YSYEKL. V gene TRBV4-1 combines with J gene TRBJ1-5, with 11 positions matching TRBD1. This TCR was sampled from a person between 18 and 60 years old who received the Ad26.COV2.S COVID-19 vaccine or a placebo. Specimen: peripheral blood, collected in a trial of Ad26.COV2.S vaccine versus placebo. This chain's CDR3 is CASSHRDRGNNQPQHF. CDR3 DNA: TGCGCCAGCAGCCATAGGGACAGGGGGAATAATCAGCCCCAGCATTTT.